A selection of T cell receptor beta chains follows, all from one sample in a study of a mutant IDH1 vaccine in newly diagnosed glioma. Libraries were prepared by immunoSEQ multiplex PCR; TCRdb keeps only in-frame clonotypes and omits some of them. The table lists 25,000 to 40,000 clones, around 80% of them singletons. Which antigens these TCRs recognize remains unknown. Sequencing was performed on PBMCs, taken from a glioma patient whose treatment included an IDH1 peptide vaccine. Every receptor here comes from a man aged 25 to 45 with glioma. The CDR3 runs from the conserved cysteine through the conserved F or W. The order of the fields is V gene, J gene, D gene, clone size, CDR3 DNA, CDR3 protein. The D gene is left open where the match is weak. Part of the rows lack a size; the others show once, few, many or a class for expanded clones.

v_gene: TRBV6-1; j_gene: TRBJ1-5; d_gene: TRBD1; abundance: NA; CDR3nt: TGTGCCAGCAGTGAAGTCAGGGGGAGCAATCAGCCCCAGCATTTT; CDR3aa: CASSEVRGSNQPQHF
v_gene: TRBV6-5; j_gene: TRBJ1-6; d_gene: NA; abundance: few; CDR3nt: TGTGCCAGCAGTAAGATCGGGGCCGATAATTCACCCCTCCACTTT; CDR3aa: CASSKIGADNSPLHF
v_gene: TRBV9; j_gene: TRBJ2-5; d_gene: TRBD2; abundance: NA; CDR3nt: TGTGCCAGCAGCGTAGAAGGGCGGGGGAAAGAGACCCAGTACTTC; CDR3aa: CASSVEGRGKETQYF
v_gene: TRBV13; j_gene: TRBJ1-3; d_gene: NA; abundance: NA; CDR3nt: TGTGCCAGCAGCTTAGAGTTCCAGGGAGGGGGAAACACCATATATTTT; CDR3aa: CASSLEFQGGGNTIYF
v_gene: TRBV7-9; j_gene: TRBJ1-1; d_gene: TRBD1; abundance: NA; CDR3nt: TGTGCCAGCAGCCCCGACAGGGTGAGGACTGAAGCTTTCTTT; CDR3aa: CASSPDRVRTEAFF
v_gene: TRBV6-1; j_gene: TRBJ2-7; d_gene: NA; abundance: NA; CDR3nt: TGTGCCAGCAGTCGGGGACTGGAAAACGAGCAGTACTTC; CDR3aa: CASSRGLENEQYF
v_gene: TRBV7-2; j_gene: TRBJ1-4; d_gene: NA; abundance: NA; CDR3nt: TGTGCCAGCAGCTTAGGCCCCCCGGCAACTAATGAAAAACTGTTTTTT; CDR3aa: CASSLGPPATNEKLFF
v_gene: TRBV2; j_gene: TRBJ1-1; d_gene: TRBD1; abundance: NA; CDR3nt: TGTGCCAGCAGTCGACGAGGGGGACAGGGGGCGCATGCCACTGAAGCTTTCTTT; CDR3aa: CASSRRGGQGAHATEAFF
v_gene: TRBV14; j_gene: TRBJ1-1; d_gene: NA; abundance: NA; CDR3nt: TGTGCCAGCAGCCAAGATTACCAGCGCCGAATGAACACTGAAGCTTTCTTT; CDR3aa: CASSQDYQRRMNTEAFF
v_gene: TRBV6-1; j_gene: TRBJ1-4; d_gene: TRBD1; abundance: once; CDR3nt: TGTGCCAGCAGTGGGGACAGGGCTGGGGAAAAACTGTTTTTT; CDR3aa: CASSGDRAGEKLFF
v_gene: TRBV18; j_gene: TRBJ2-2; d_gene: NA; abundance: NA; CDR3nt: TGTGCCAGCTCACCGCTAGAGAGCCGATACACCGGGGAGCTGTTTTTT; CDR3aa: CASSPLESRYTGELFF
v_gene: TRBV15; j_gene: TRBJ2-1; d_gene: NA; abundance: once; CDR3nt: TGTGCCACCAGCAGAGCCGGGGGGCGAGGTATCCCAAATGAGCAGTTCTTC; CDR3aa: CATSRAGGRGIPNEQFF